The rows below give T cell receptor beta chains drawn from one sample of a study of blood T cells in healthy people across ages. One entry per CDR3 protein results from TCRdb running MiXCR on the 5' RACE reads. The table has hundreds of thousands of distinct CDR3 sequences, roughly 20% seen once. Input material: blood. The receptors shown here come from a man between 65 and 79 years old in good health. Both conserved end residues are trimmed from each CDR3.

len: 15
j_gene: TRBJ1-5
v_gene: TRBV5-6
CDR3aa: ASSLGGGASSNQPQH

len: 9
j_gene: TRBJ2-5
v_gene: TRBV29-1
CDR3aa: SGSAGETQY

len: 12
j_gene: TRBJ1-4
v_gene: TRBV12-3/TRBV12-4
CDR3aa: ASSLRGSNEKLF

len: 12
j_gene: TRBJ1-4
v_gene: TRBV29-1
CDR3aa: SVGIGTGNEKLF

len: 15
j_gene: TRBJ2-2
v_gene: TRBV12-3/TRBV12-4
CDR3aa: ASSLVELAGPIGELF

len: 14
j_gene: TRBJ2-1
v_gene: TRBV7-2
CDR3aa: ASSLLAGVSGNEQF

len: 11
j_gene: TRBJ1-4
v_gene: TRBV20-1
CDR3aa: SAAGGSEEKLF

len: 14
j_gene: NA
v_gene: TRBV5-6
CDR3aa: ASSLRGTSGRNEQF

len: 11
j_gene: TRBJ2-1
v_gene: TRBV2
CDR3aa: ASGRGTNNEQF

len: 14
j_gene: NA
v_gene: TRBV11-2
CDR3aa: ASSLDTGTGAYEQY

len: 10
j_gene: TRBJ2-5
v_gene: TRBV7-3
CDR3aa: ASSFDGGTQY

len: 11
j_gene: TRBJ2-7
v_gene: TRBV6-6
CDR3aa: ASSQVMSYEQY

len: 12
j_gene: TRBJ2-5
v_gene: TRBV27
CDR3aa: ASRSGTSRETQY

len: 14
j_gene: TRBJ2-3
v_gene: TRBV7-9
CDR3aa: ASSLTSGITTDTQY

len: 11
j_gene: TRBJ2-1
v_gene: TRBV7-9
CDR3aa: ASSPDSLGEQF

len: 11
j_gene: TRBJ1-2
v_gene: TRBV28
CDR3aa: ASTRQGAGGYT

len: 12
j_gene: TRBJ2-3
v_gene: TRBV6-1
CDR3aa: ASKRGSSTDTQY

len: 11
j_gene: TRBJ2-4
v_gene: TRBV7-9
CDR3aa: ASSRVTKNIQY

len: 12
j_gene: TRBJ1-2
v_gene: TRBV3-1
CDR3aa: ASSQVEGLVGYT

len: 12
j_gene: TRBJ2-3
v_gene: TRBV5-1
CDR3aa: ASNDDRGIDTQY

len: 12
j_gene: TRBJ2-7
v_gene: TRBV2
CDR3aa: ASSGRDGSYEQY

len: 13
j_gene: TRBJ2-5
v_gene: TRBV7-2
CDR3aa: ASSLVRGGQETQY

len: 9
j_gene: TRBJ2-7
v_gene: TRBV29-1
CDR3aa: SVGGAPEQY

len: 11
j_gene: TRBJ2-7
v_gene: TRBV29-1
CDR3aa: SVEGQESYEQY

len: 9
j_gene: TRBJ2-5
v_gene: TRBV20-1
CDR3aa: SASGLETQY

len: 15
j_gene: TRBJ1-6
v_gene: TRBV28
CDR3aa: ASSFRRQKTYNSPLH

len: 13
j_gene: TRBJ2-1
v_gene: TRBV12-3/TRBV12-4
CDR3aa: ASSFGGSNINEQF

len: 15
j_gene: TRBJ2-1
v_gene: TRBV5-1
CDR3aa: ASSLGGVVSSYNEQF

len: 13
j_gene: TRBJ2-1
v_gene: TRBV7-7
CDR3aa: ASSPVAGFANEQF

len: 12
j_gene: TRBJ2-3
v_gene: TRBV19
CDR3aa: ASSIGGPEDTRY

len: 12
j_gene: TRBJ2-7
v_gene: TRBV5-6
CDR3aa: ASSFSRDFYEQY

len: 15
j_gene: TRBJ1-1
v_gene: TRBV30
CDR3aa: AWRLRGTGGQNTEAF

len: 10
j_gene: TRBJ2-5
v_gene: TRBV10-2
CDR3aa: ASSESRETQY

len: 12
j_gene: NA
v_gene: TRBV20-1
CDR3aa: SARAPDRAYEQY

len: 13
j_gene: TRBJ1-3
v_gene: TRBV7-3
CDR3aa: ASSQTGGSGNTIY

len: 11
j_gene: NA
v_gene: TRBV12-3/TRBV12-4
CDR3aa: ASSWGGRYEQY